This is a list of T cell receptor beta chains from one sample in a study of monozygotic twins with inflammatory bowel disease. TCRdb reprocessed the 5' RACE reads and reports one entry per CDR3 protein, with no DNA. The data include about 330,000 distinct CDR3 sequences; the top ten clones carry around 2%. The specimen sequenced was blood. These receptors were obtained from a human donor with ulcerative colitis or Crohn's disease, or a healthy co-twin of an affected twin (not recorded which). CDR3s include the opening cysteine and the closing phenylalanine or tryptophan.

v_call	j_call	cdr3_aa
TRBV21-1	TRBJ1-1	CASTPPRGHLNTEAFF
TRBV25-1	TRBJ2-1	CASSNISGNWDEQFF
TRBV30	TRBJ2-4	CAWSVLTVDTKNIQYF
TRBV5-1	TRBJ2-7	CASSLPPGTDSYEQYF
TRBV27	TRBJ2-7	CASKSGTGGGEQYF
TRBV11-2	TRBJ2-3	CASREYGTDTQYF
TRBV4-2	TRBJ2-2	CASSQERNTGELFF
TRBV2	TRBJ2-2	CASKVGAPYTGELFF
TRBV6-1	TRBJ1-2	CASSLNPGQVVSYGYTF
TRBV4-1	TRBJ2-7	CASSQVGTSGTYEQYF
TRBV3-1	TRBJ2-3	CASSSRTSGEDTQYF
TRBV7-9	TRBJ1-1	CASSLVQFEGKTEAFF
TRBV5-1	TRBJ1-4	CASSLGAGGEANEKLFF
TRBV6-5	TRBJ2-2	CASSPIGAGELFF
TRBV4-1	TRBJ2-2	CASSLRPGQNTGELFF
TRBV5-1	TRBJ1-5	CASSFGEGNQPQHF
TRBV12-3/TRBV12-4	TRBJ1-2	CASKKVTGANYGYTF
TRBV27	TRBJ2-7	CASSLWGESYEQYF
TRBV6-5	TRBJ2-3	CASSRISADTQYF
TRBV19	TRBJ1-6	CASTHDGVQNSPLHF
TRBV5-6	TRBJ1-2	CASSLSDRQLRGYTF
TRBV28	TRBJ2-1	CASTRRGITYNEQFF
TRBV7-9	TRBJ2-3	CASSLGASGSTDTQYF
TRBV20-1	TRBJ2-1	CSARASGVAGGYNEQFF
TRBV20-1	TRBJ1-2	CSARDLGTGASYTF
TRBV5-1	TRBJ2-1	CTSSPDRSDNEQFF
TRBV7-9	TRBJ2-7	CASSLAGGDYEQYF
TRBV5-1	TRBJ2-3	CASSFQGAPDTQYF
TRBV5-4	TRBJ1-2	CASSLVHTGGYTF
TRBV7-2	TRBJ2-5	CASSSGLYQETQYF
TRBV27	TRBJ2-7	CASSFQGATSYEQYF
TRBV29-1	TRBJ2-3	CSVVPAGGSTDTQYF
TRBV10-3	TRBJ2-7	CAIGPGTDFYEQYF
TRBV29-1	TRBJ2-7	CSARDSNYEQYF
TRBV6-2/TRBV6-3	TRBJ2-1	CASSYNTRQGAHNEQFF